These 16 T cell receptor beta chains share one sample of origin, sequenced in a study of blood T cell repertoires in COVID-19 (dated by TCRdb to 2019 to 2021). Receptors were amplified or captured by the immunoSEQ multiplex PCR assay. TCRdb retrieved this table from immuneACCESS and kept in-frame rearrangements only. Not all clones are present; in checked studies, unresolved V genes account for under half, and no reason is known for the remainder. The sample table contains about 59,000 clones; only one count was recorded for roughly 85% of them. Over 3% of the sample lies in the top ten. The sample taken for sequencing was peripheral blood. These receptors were taken from a man aged 60 to 75 with acute or convalescent COVID-19.

The J gene is TRBJ1-4, the V gene TRBV6-5; maybe TRBD1 (5 bases). The germline V gene encodes CDR1 MNHEY and CDR2 SVGAGI. CDR3 size: 15 residues. Trimming took off 0 bases at V and 6 bases at J, with 11 bases between the two ends. The CDR3 DNA sequence: TGTGCCAGCAGTTACTCGTACAGGTCGGATGAAAAACTGTTTTTT. The encoded protein is CASSYSYRSDEKLFF.

A remark on this clone: No conserved phenylalanine or tryptophan is present at the end of the CDR3, so a read error is the likely explanation. The limits of the CDR3 on the DNA are not certain, so only TCRdb's listed CDR3 is given. The rearrangement links TRBV21-1 to TRBJ2-7; TRBD2, the table's D call, was not compared with the DNA. TRBV21-1 is flagged as a pseudogene. Termini included, the CDR3 measures 13 amino acids. The CDR3 loop reads CASSKVVRLAGEI.

The V gene is TRBV28, the J gene TRBJ2-3; TRBD2 matches 7 bases. J was trimmed by 0 bases and V by 4 bases; bases with no gene match: 7. Germline V lookup: CDR1 MDHEN, CDR2 SYDVKM. This CDR3 is 16 amino acids long. In nucleotides, the CDR3 is TGTGCCAGCAGTTCCTCTAGCGGATCTAGCACAGATACGCAGTATTTT. Amino acid sequence: CASSSSSGSSTDTQYF.

The V call is TRBV19, the J call TRBJ1-5; 9 bases are shared with TRBD1. CDR3 length equals 20 residues. After removal of 2 bases from V and 1 base from J, the junction contained 15 bases not matched to a gene. The germline V gene encodes CDR1 LNHDA and CDR2 SQIVND (reference sequence). The CDR3: CASSISWGTGSRRSNQPQHF. For the CDR3, the DNA is TGTGCCAGTAGTATAAGTTGGGGGACAGGGTCGCGAAGGAGCAATCAGCCCCAGCATTTT.

The chain combines TRBV18 with TRBJ2-2, with D hard to call. The CDR3 has 13 residues. Germline V gives CDR1 KGHSH, CDR2 LQKENI. Trimming left V 3 bases short and J 3 bases short, with 5 bases between. The CDR3 loop reads CASSPSYTGELFF. In nucleotides, the CDR3 is TGTGCCAGCTCACCTTCGTACACCGGGGAGCTGTTTTTT. Drawing the rest from reference TRBV18 and TRBJ2-2, the complete variable domain is NAGVMQNPRHLVRRRGQEARLRCSPMKGHSHVYWYRQLPEEGLKFMVYLQKENIIDESGMPKERFSAEFPKEGPSILRIQQVVRGDSAAYFCASSPSYTGELFFGEGSRLTVL.

The chain employs TRBV4-1 and TRBJ2-5; TRBD1 matches 10 bases. The CDR3 is 16 residues long. After removal of 2 bases from V and 6 bases from J, the junction contained 9 bases not matched to a gene. Germline-derived CDR1 and CDR2 are MGHRA and YSYEKL. The CDR3 coding sequence is TGCGCCAGCAGCCAATTACCGGGACAGGGGAGTAAGACCCAGTACTTC. This encodes CASSQLPGQGSKTQYF.

In this sample, this clone turned up once. The chain uses TRBV19 and TRBJ2-1, with TRBD2 matching over 14 bases. Germline V gene sequence: CDR1 LNHDA, CDR2 SQIVND (reference sequence). V gave up 7 bases and J gave up 7 bases; unmatched junction bases: 3. The CDR3 totals 14 residues. The DNA for the CDR3 is TGTGCCAGTACGAGACTAGCGGGAGGGAATGAGCAGTTCTTC. Its translation is CASTRLAGGNEQFF.

The J gene is TRBJ1-6, the V gene TRBV27; D remains unclear. Germline values: CDR1 MNHEY, CDR2 SMNVEV (reference sequence). The CDR3 sequence is 14 residues long. The V gene lost 5 bases and the J gene lost 8 bases, with 13 bases spanning the gap. The CDR3 loop reads CASSLSITDSPLHF. The CDR3 region has the DNA TGTGCCAGCAGTCTGAGCATAACCGATTCACCCCTCCACTTT.

This chain connects TRBV11-2 to TRBJ2-3; D might be TRBD2 (7 bases). This CDR3 is built from 15 residues. Trimming took 2 bases from V and 6 from J, leaving 15 bases between them. Germline CDR1 SGHAT, CDR2 FQNNGV. CDR3 coding DNA: TGTGCCAGCAGCTTAATTCTAGGGGGGGTGGATACGCAGTATTTT. Translated, it gives CASSLILGGVDTQYF.

A single count supports this clone. The chain uses TRBV7-3 and TRBJ2-1, with D possibly TRBD1 on 7 matching bases. Trimming cost V 5 bases and J 4 bases, with 15 bases left between them. This CDR3 is built from 15 residues. Germline V gene sequence: CDR1 SGHTA, CDR2 FQGTGA. Here the CDR3 reads CASSPGGLAYNEQFF. DNA of the CDR3: TGTGCCAGCAGCCCAGGGGGTCTAGCGTACAATGAGCAGTTCTTC.

The chain carries TRBV19 and TRBJ2-2; the D gene is possibly TRBD2 (5 bases). V was shortened by 7 bases and J by 1 base, with 16 bases between the two germline ends. This CDR3 contains 16 residues. Germline CDR1 LNHDA, CDR2 SQIVND (reference sequence). The DNA for the CDR3 is TGTGCCAGTACCCCCCCCGGGGTAGGGAACACCGGGGAGCTGTTTTTT. The encoded protein is CASTPPGVGNTGELFF.

The V and J genes are TRBV6-5 and TRBJ1-1; no clear D gene. Germline V gene data show CDR1 as MNHEY and CDR2 as SVGAGI. V lost 8 bases and J lost 4, with 14 bases in between. This CDR3 region has 13 residues. The CDR3 bases are TGTGCCAGCCCCTCGTTAGCGATCACTGAAGCTTTCTTT. Its translation is CASPSLAITEAFF.

The chain couples TRBV6-5 to TRBJ2-7; TRBD2 is a possible D gene (5 bases). V was pared by 8 bases and J by 3 bases, with 17 bases between. Per germline, CDR1 MNHEY and CDR2 SVGAGI. This CDR3 spans 14 amino acids. Written as DNA, the CDR3 is TGTGCCAGCCTATTAACTAGGACCGGCTACGAGCAGTACTTC. Protein: CASLLTRTGYEQYF.

The gene calls are TRBV6-6 and TRBJ1-5, with a possible D match to TRBD1 (5 bases). The CDR3 totals 17 residues. The germline gives CDR1 MNHNY, CDR2 SVGAGI (reference sequence). V lost 5 bases, J lost 5 bases, and 22 bases lay in between. The chain's CDR3 is CASSRREPGEPHQPQHF. In DNA, the CDR3 is TGTGCCAGCAGTCGCCGAGAGCCGGGGGAACCCCATCAGCCCCAGCATTTT.

The rearrangement uses TRBV30 and TRBJ2-7; D perhaps matches TRBD2 (6 bases). Trimming pared 2 bases from V and 0 bases from J, leaving 8 bases between. From germline, CDR1 is GTSNPN and CDR2 SVGIG (reference sequence). The CDR3 contains 13 residues. The CDR3 loop reads CAWSRGSSYEQYF. CDR3 sequence (DNA): TGTGCCTGGAGTCGGGGGAGCTCCTACGAGCAGTACTTC.

The V call is TRBV12-3 or TRBV12-4, the J call TRBJ1-1, with 9 nucleotides matching TRBD1. CDR3 length: 13 amino acids. The V and J ends lost 6 bases and 5 bases, in that order; junction bases with no gene match: 4. As DNA, the CDR3 is TGTGCCAGCAGGTGGACAGGGGAGACTGAAGCTTTCTTT. Translating gives CASRWTGETEAFF.